This entry lists 26 T cell receptor beta chains sequenced from one sample in a study of graft-versus-host responses after intestinal transplantation. Sequencing used immunoSEQ multiplex PCR; TCRdb keeps in-frame clones, though not all of them. The table has 74,000 or so clones, about 92% seen once; the top ten hold approximately 0.73%. Sequenced here: PBMCs, sampled 98 days after intestinal transplantation. These receptors came from a human patient who received an intestinal transplant, so some T cells may come from the graft donor.

This rearrangement joins TRBV2 to TRBJ2-5, with a tentative D call TRBD1 (5 bases). Trimming stripped 4 bases from V and 1 base from J, with 16 bases between. In germline, CDR1 is SNHLY, CDR2 FYNNEI. This CDR3 spans 16 amino acids. CDR3 bases: TGTGCCAGCAGTGCGAAGACTCAGGGTTCCCAAGAGACCCAGTACTTC. It codes for CASSAKTQGSQETQYF. The complete variable domain, with remaining parts taken from reference TRBV2 and TRBJ2-5, reads EPEVTQTPSHQVTQMGQEVILRCVPISNHLYFYWYRQILGQKVEFLVSFYNNEISEKSEIFDDQFSVERPDGSNFTLKIRSTKLEDSAMYFCASSAKTQGSQETQYFGPGTRLLVL.

CDR3 bases: TGTGCCAGCAGCCCCCTGGGGGGAGTCGGGGAGCAGTACTTC. As protein: CASSPLGGVGEQYF. This chain joins TRBV6-5 and TRBJ2-7; D may be TRBD2 (6 bases). V was trimmed by 6 bases and J by 7 bases, leaving 19 bases between them. CDR1 and CDR2 (germline): MNHEY, SVGAGI. This CDR3 region has 14 residues.

This chain uses TRBV4-1 with TRBJ1-2; 10 positions agree with TRBD1. The V and J ends lost 0 bases and 4 bases, in that order; junction bases with no gene match: 8. Germline CDR1 MGHRA, CDR2 YSYEKL. The CDR3 length is 17 residues. The CDR3 region is CASSQDSRQGATYGYTF. CDR3 nucleotides: TGCGCCAGCAGCCAAGATTCCCGACAGGGGGCTACCTATGGCTACACCTTC.

The table lists this clone with a count of one. CDR3 nucleotide sequence: TGTGCCAGCAGTTCGCAACAGGGAAGATTTAGCACAGATACGCAGTATTTT. It is translated as CASSSQQGRFSTDTQYF. This sequence joins TRBV28 and TRBJ2-3, with D possibly being TRBD1 (6 bases). Deletions cut 4 bases from V and 0 bases from J, with 17 bases between. The CDR3 contains 17 residues. Germline lookup yields CDR1 MDHEN and CDR2 SYDVKM.

The rearrangement links TRBV7-2 to TRBJ2-5; 7 bases map to TRBD1. Per the germline V gene, CDR1 is SGHTA and CDR2 is FQGNSA. CDR3 size: 13 residues. J lost 11 bases, V lost 5 bases, and 11 bases had no gene match. DNA of the CDR3: TGTGCCAGCAGCCCCGCGACAGGGTGGGAGCAGTACTTC. As protein: CASSPATGWEQYF.

V gene TRBV27 combines with J gene TRBJ1-2; D unresolved. The CDR3 is 15 amino acids. V gave up 5 bases and J gave up 0 bases, with 13 bases separating them. CDR1 MNHEY and CDR2 SMNVEV come from the germline V gene (reference sequence). Written as DNA, the CDR3 is TGTGCCAGCAGTATCCGAGGGCCTACTAACTATGGCTACACCTTC. Translation gives CASSIRGPTNYGYTF.

The genes are TRBV6-6 and TRBJ1-6; D gene unclear. Germline V gene sequence: CDR1 MNHNY, CDR2 SVGAGI (reference sequence). The CDR3 extends over 15 amino acids. Trimming pared 0 bases from V and 7 bases from J, leaving 10 bases between. Written as DNA, the CDR3 is TGTGCCAGCAGTTACTCGATGGCGGCAAATTCACCCCTCCACTTT. This codes for CASSYSMAANSPLHF.

This clone was seen a handful of times. The same CDR3 arises from other DNA sequences in this sample as well. The chain is built from TRBV7-3 and TRBJ2-1, with D unresolved. Trimming pared 3 bases from V and 0 bases from J, leaving 3 bases between. Germline V CDR1 and CDR2: SGHTA, FQGTGA. The CDR3 totals 13 residues. DNA of the CDR3: TGTGCCAGCAGCTTGAGCTCCTACAATGAGCAGTTCTTC. It specifies CASSLSSYNEQFF.

The chain is built from TRBV11-2 and TRBJ2-4, with D maybe TRBD2 (7 bases). Germline V CDR1 and CDR2: SGHAT, FQNNGV. V was shortened by 5 bases and J by 5 bases, with 16 bases between the two germline ends. The CDR3 spans 15 residues. The CDR3 DNA reads as TGTGCCAGCAGCCCGATGGTGGGGGGGCAAAACATTCAGTACTTC. Residues: CASSPMVGGQNIQYF.

This chain links TRBV29-1 with TRBJ2-3; D may correspond to TRBD1 or TRBD2 (6 bases each). Germline assignment: CDR1 SQVTM and CDR2 ANQGSEA. Trimming cost V 2 bases and J 2 bases, with 14 bases left between them. The CDR3 totals 15 residues. The chain's CDR3 is CSVERWGDTTDTQYF. CDR3 sequence (DNA): TGCAGCGTTGAACGGTGGGGGGACACCACAGATACGCAGTATTTT.

Details on this clone: One end of the junction varies from germline; a read error may be responsible. The genes are TRBV9 and TRBJ2-2; weak D call: TRBD2 (6 bases). The CDR3 has 15 residues. Germline lookup yields CDR1 SGDLS and CDR2 YYNGEE. CDR3 region: CASSATLANTGELFF. The CDR3 nucleotides read TGTGCCAGCAGCGCCACTCTAGCGAATACCGGGGAGCTGTTTTTT.

This clone has only a few counts. The V gene is TRBV10-1, the J gene TRBJ2-7; D may be TRBD2 (5 bases). The CDR3 covers 14 residues. Germline CDR1 reads WNHNN; CDR2 reads SYGVQD (reference sequence). Trimming took 0 bases from V and 3 from J, leaving 9 bases between them. The CDR3 protein is CASSESRGFYEQYF. The CDR3 DNA is TGCGCCAGCAGTGAGTCTCGGGGATTCTACGAGCAGTACTTC.

The chain couples TRBV28 to TRBJ2-3; unclear D gene. CDR1 MDHEN and CDR2 SYDVKM come from the germline V gene. The length of the CDR3 is 14 residues. Trimming took 6 bases from V and 0 from J, leaving 10 bases between them. CDR3 in amino acids: CASREWSSTDTQYF. CDR3 nucleotides: TGTGCCAGCAGGGAGTGGTCTAGCACAGATACGCAGTATTTT.

The rearrangement uses TRBV6-5 and TRBJ2-7, with 8 bases matching TRBD1. This CDR3 is built from 16 residues. Losses at the gene ends were 3 bases for V and 5 bases for J; bases not matched to a gene: 12. Germline CDR1 and CDR2: MNHEY and SVGAGI. As DNA, the CDR3 is TGTGCCAGCAGTTATACCGGGACAGGACTCTTTGACGAGCAGTACTTC. Translating gives CASSYTGTGLFDEQYF.

This clone was seen a single time. DNA of the CDR3: TGTGCCAGCAGCCAAGAAGAACTTTTCGGCGCGCACACAGATACGCAGTATTTT. Translating gives CASSQEELFGAHTDTQYF. The chain carries TRBV4-2 and TRBJ2-3; no firm D call. CDR1 and CDR2 from the germline V gene are LGHNA and YNFKEQ. V gave up 0 bases and J gave up 2 bases, with 18 bases separating them. The CDR3 extends over 18 amino acids.

This chain uses TRBV10-1 with TRBJ2-1, with D perhaps TRBD1 or TRBD2 (5 bases each). Trimming removed 4 bases at V and 4 bases at J, with 8 bases between. The CDR3 loop spans 13 amino acids. Germline loops: CDR1 WNHNN, CDR2 SYGVQD (reference sequence). This CDR3 reads CASSAGPYNEQFF. As DNA, the CDR3 is TGCGCCAGCAGTGCGGGGCCTTACAATGAGCAGTTCTTC.

The gene calls are TRBV6-4 and TRBJ2-3, with TRBD2 identical over 10 bases. CDR1 MRHNA and CDR2 SNTAGT come from the germline V gene. The J segment lost 2 bases and the V segment lost 5 bases, leaving 4 bases of the junction unmatched. The CDR3 runs 15 residues. The CDR3 sequence: CASSPSGGATDTQYF. DNA for the CDR3: TGTGCCAGCAGTCCGAGCGGGGGGGCCACAGATACGCAGTATTTT.

The rearrangement uses TRBV30 and TRBJ2-2; no reliable D call. The length of the CDR3 is 11 residues. Germline CDR1 GTSNPN, CDR2 SVGIG (reference sequence). V lost 5 bases, J lost 5 bases, and 6 bases lay in between. As DNA, the CDR3 is TGTGCCTGGGAGTCGACCGGGGAGCTGTTTTTT. Its translation is CAWESTGELFF.

V and J are TRBV7-9 and TRBJ2-3; D unclear. Germline V lookup: CDR1 SEHNR, CDR2 FQNEAQ (reference sequence). Trimming shortened V by 7 bases and J by 0 bases, and 11 bases separated the two germline ends. The CDR3 is made up of 14 amino acids. The CDR3 sequence: CASIRSSSTDTQYF. The CDR3 nucleotides read TGTGCCAGCATTCGGTCGTCTAGCACAGATACGCAGTATTTT.

The rearrangement links TRBV5-1 to TRBJ2-1, with 9 bases aligning to TRBD2. The V gene's germline CDR1 is SGHRS and CDR2 YFSETQ. The ends lost 0 bases at V and 5 bases at J; junction bases unmatched: 9. The CDR3 is 17 amino acids. The CDR3 loop reads CASSLGVRREGDNEQFF. DNA for the CDR3: TGCGCCAGCAGCTTGGGAGTCCGGCGGGAGGGCGACAATGAGCAGTTCTTC.

The rearrangement links TRBV5-1 to TRBJ2-3; 7 bases are shared with TRBD2. CDR1 SGHRS and CDR2 YFSETQ come from the germline V gene. Trimming cost V 3 bases and J 1 base; bases outside gene matches: 2. The CDR3 spans 14 residues. In DNA, the CDR3 is TGCGCCAGCAGCTCCAGCGGGGGCACAGATACGCAGTATTTT. It encodes CASSSSGGTDTQYF.

This clone was detected once. The chain links TRBV19 to TRBJ1-2; D is uncertain. Germline lookup yields CDR1 LNHDA and CDR2 SQIVND (reference sequence). This CDR3 has 17 residues. V was trimmed by 5 bases and J by 6 bases, leaving 25 bases between them. Written as DNA, the CDR3 is TGTGCCAGTAGTCCCCTCGATAGGGCCCCTCCGGGAGATGGCTACACCTTC. It yields the protein CASSPLDRAPPGDGYTF.

The chain couples TRBV7-8 to TRBJ2-1, with 10 bases fitting TRBD2. Germline CDR1 and CDR2: SGHVS and FQNEAQ. Trimming removed 7 bases from V and 6 bases from J; junction bases left unmatched: 9. CDR3 length equals 15 residues. The CDR3 reads CASIASGSPINEQFF. In DNA, the CDR3 is TGTGCCAGCATAGCTAGCGGGAGCCCTATCAATGAGCAGTTCTTC.

The rearrangement joins TRBV27 to TRBJ2-7, with TRBD2 as a possible D gene (5 bases). Germline loops: CDR1 MNHEY, CDR2 SMNVEV (reference sequence). V shed 2 bases and J shed 3 bases, with 14 bases lying between them. This CDR3 contains 15 residues. The CDR3 DNA is TGTGCCAGCAGTTTAGCCCCTAGCTATCACTACGAGCAGTACTTC. Protein: CASSLAPSYHYEQYF.

The chain has TRBV10-3 and TRBJ1-1; a possible D gene is TRBD1 (5 bases). The CDR3 has 15 residues. The germline V and J ends were trimmed by 1 base and 5 bases, with 14 bases remaining between them. The germline CDR1 and CDR2 sequences are ENHRY and SYGVKD. The CDR3 nucleotides are TGTGCCATCAGTGAGTTGGGGGGAACGGGAACTGAAGCTTTCTTT. This translates into CAISELGGTGTEAFF.

This chain uses TRBV5-1 with TRBJ1-6, with 10 bases fitting TRBD1. The CDR3 extends over 13 amino acids. Germline CDR1 SGHRS, CDR2 YFSETQ. V dropped 5 bases and J dropped 8; count of bases not matched to a gene: 1. As DNA, the CDR3 is TGCGCCAGCAGGGGGACAGGGGATTCACCCCTCCACTTT. Translating it yields CASRGTGDSPLHF. Based on the CDR3 plus reference TRBV5-1 and TRBJ1-6, the full variable domain is KAGVTQTPRYLIKTRGQQVTLSCSPISGHRSVSWYQQTPGQGLQFLFEYFSETQRNKGNFPGRFSGRQFSNSRSEMNVSTLELGDSALYLCASRGTGDSPLHFGNGTRLTVT.